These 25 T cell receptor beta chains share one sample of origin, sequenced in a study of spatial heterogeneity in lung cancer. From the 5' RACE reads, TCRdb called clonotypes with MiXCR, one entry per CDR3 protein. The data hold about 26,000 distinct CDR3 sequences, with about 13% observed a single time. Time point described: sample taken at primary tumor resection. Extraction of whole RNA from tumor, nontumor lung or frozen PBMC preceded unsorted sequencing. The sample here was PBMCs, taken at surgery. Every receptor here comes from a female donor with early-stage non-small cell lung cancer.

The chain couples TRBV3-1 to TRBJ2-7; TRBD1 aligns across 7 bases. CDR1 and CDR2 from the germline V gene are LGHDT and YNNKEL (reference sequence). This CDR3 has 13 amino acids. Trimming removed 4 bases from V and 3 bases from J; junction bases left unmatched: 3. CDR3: CASSPGDSYEQYF. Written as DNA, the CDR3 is TGTGCCAGCAGCCCTGGGGACAGCTACGAGCAGTACTTC.

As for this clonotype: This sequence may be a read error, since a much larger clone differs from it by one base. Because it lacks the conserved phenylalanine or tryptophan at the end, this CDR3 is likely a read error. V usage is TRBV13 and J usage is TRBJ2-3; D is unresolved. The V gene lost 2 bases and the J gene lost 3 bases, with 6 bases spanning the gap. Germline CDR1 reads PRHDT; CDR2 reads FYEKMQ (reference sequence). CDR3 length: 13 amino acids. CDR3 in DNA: TGTGCCAGCAGCTTATCCTCGACAGATACGCAGTATTCT. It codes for CASSLSSTDTQYS.

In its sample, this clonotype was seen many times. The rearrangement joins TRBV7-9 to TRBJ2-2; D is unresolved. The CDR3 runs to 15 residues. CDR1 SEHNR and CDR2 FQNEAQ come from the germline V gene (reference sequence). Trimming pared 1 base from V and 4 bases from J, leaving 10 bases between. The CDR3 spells CASSLGLTGTGELFF. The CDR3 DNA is TGTGCCAGCAGCTTAGGATTAACGGGCACCGGGGAGCTGTTTTTT.

The CDR3 spells CASSPDRYTDTQYF. CDR3 bases: TGTGCCAGCAGCCCCGACAGATACACAGATACGCAGTATTTT. The V gene is TRBV7-2, the J gene TRBJ2-3; maybe TRBD1 (5 bases). The CDR3 is 14 residues long. The germline CDR1 and CDR2 sequences are SGHTA and FQGNSA. Trimming took off 5 bases at V and 2 bases at J, with 11 bases between the two ends. Combining the CDR3 with reference TRBV7-2 and TRBJ2-3 gives the whole variable domain GAGVSQSPSNKVTEKGKDVELRCDPISGHTALYWYRQSLGQGLEFLIYFQGNSAPDKSGLPSDRFSAERTGGSVSTLTIQRTQQEDSAVYLCASSPDRYTDTQYFGPGTRLTVL.

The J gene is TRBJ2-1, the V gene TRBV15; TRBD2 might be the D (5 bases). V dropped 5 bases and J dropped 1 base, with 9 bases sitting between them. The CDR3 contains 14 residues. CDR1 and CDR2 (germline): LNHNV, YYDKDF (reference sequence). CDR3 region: CATSLWRSYNEQFF. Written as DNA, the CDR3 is TGTGCCACCAGCCTGTGGAGGTCCTACAATGAGCAGTTCTTC.

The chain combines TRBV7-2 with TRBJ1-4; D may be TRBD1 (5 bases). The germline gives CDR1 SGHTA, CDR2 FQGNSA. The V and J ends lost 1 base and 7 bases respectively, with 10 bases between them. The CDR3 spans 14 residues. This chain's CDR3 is CASSLGPGREKLFF. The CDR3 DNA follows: TGTGCCAGCAGCTTAGGGCCAGGGCGTGAAAAACTGTTTTTT. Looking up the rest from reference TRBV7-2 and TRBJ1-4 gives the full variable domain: GAGVSQSPSNKVTEKGKDVELRCDPISGHTALYWYRQSLGQGLEFLIYFQGNSAPDKSGLPSDRFSAERTGGSVSTLTIQRTQQEDSAVYLCASSLGPGREKLFFGSGTQLSVL.

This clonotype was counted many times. CDR3 sequence: CASRKVRDAYEQYF. CDR3 in DNA: TGCGCCAGCCGGAAGGTGCGGGATGCCTACGAGCAGTACTTC. The chain uses TRBV5-1 and TRBJ2-7; possible D gene TRBD2, 6 bases. Germline V CDR1 and CDR2: SGHRS, YFSETQ. Trimming cost V 7 bases and J 2 bases, with 16 bases left between them. The CDR3 contains 14 residues.

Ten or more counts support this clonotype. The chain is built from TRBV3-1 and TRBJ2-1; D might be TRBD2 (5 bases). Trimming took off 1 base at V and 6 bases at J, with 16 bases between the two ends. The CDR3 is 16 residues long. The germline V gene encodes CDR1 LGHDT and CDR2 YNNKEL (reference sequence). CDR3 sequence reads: CASSQGRPGSGNEQFF. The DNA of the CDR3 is TGTGCCAGCAGCCAAGGGAGACCGGGGAGCGGCAATGAGCAGTTCTTC.

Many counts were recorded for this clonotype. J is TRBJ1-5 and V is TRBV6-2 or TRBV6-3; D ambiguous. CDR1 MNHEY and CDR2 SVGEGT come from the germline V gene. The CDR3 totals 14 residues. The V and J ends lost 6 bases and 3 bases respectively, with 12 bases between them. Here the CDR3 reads CASSFLETNQPQHF. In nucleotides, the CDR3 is TGTGCCAGCAGCTTCCTAGAAACCAATCAGCCCCAGCATTTT.

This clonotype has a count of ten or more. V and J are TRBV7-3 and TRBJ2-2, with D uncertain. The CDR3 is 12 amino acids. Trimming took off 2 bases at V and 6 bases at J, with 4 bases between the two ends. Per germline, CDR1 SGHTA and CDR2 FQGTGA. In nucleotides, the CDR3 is TGTGCCAGCAGCTTAGGGGCCGGGGAGCTGTTTTTT. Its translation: CASSLGAGELFF.

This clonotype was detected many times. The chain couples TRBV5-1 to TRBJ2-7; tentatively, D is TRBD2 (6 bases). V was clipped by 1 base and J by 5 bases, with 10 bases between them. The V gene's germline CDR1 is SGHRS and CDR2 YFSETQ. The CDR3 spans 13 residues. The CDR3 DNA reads TGCGCCAGCAGCTTGTACGGGGGAGACGAGCAGTACGTC. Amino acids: CASSLYGGDEQYV.

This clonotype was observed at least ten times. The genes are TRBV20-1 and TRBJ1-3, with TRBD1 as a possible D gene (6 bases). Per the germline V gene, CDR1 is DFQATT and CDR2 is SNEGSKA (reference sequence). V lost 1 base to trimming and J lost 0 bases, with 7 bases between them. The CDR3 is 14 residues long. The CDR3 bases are TGCAGTGCTAGAGGACAGGTCTCTGGAAACACCATATATTTT. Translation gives CSARGQVSGNTIYF.

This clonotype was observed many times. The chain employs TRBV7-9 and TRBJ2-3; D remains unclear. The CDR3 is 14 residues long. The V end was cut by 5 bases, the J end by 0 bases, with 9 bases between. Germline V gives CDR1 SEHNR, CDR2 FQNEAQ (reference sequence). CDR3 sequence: CASSPPFSTDTQYF. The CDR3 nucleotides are TGTGCCAGCAGCCCCCCCTTTAGCACAGATACGCAGTATTTT.

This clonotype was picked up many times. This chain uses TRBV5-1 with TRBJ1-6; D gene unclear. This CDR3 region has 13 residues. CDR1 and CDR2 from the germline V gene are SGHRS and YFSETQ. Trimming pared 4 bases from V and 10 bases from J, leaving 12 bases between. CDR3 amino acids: CASSQGGNSPLHF. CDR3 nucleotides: TGCGCCAGCAGCCAAGGAGGCAACTCACCCCTCCACTTT.

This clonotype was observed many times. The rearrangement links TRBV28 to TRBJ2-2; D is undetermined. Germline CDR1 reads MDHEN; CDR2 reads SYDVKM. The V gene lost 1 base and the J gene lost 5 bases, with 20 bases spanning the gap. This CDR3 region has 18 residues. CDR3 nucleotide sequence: TGTGCCAGCAGTTTATCCTCCTTTGGGTTGGTTGGGACCGGGGAGCTGTTTTTT. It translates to CASSLSSFGLVGTGELFF.

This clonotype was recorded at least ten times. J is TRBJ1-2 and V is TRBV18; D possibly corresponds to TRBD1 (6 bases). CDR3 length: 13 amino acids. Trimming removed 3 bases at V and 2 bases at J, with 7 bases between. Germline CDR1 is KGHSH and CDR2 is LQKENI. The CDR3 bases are TGTGCCAGCTCACCCGGACAGAACTATGGCTACACCTTC. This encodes CASSPGQNYGYTF.

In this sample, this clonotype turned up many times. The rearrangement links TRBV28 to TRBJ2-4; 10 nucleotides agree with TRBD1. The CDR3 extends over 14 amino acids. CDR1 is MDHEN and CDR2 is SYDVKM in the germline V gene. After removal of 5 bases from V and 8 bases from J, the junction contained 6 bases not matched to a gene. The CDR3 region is CASSTGQGGDIQYF. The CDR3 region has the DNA TGTGCCAGCAGTACCGGACAGGGGGGGGACATTCAGTACTTC. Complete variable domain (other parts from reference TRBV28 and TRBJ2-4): DVKVTQSSRYLVKRTGEKVFLECVQDMDHENMFWYRQDPGLGLRLIYFSYDVKMKEKGDIPEGYSVSREKKERFSLILESASTNQTSMYLCASSTGQGGDIQYFGAGTRLSVL.

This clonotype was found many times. DNA for the CDR3: TGTGCCAGTGCCGGGGACCCTTGGAGAGAGCAGTACGTC. Its translation: CASAGDPWREQYV. The V and J genes are TRBV6-2 or TRBV6-3 and TRBJ2-7; D may correspond to TRBD1 or TRBD2 (5 bases each). Trimming cost V 9 bases and J 7 bases, with 19 bases left between them. This CDR3 region has 13 residues. Germline lookup yields CDR1 MNHEY and CDR2 SVGEGT.

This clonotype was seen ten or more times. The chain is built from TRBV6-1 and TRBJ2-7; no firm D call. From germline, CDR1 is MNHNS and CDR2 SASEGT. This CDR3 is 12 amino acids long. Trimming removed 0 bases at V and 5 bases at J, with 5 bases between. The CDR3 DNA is TGTGCCAGCAGTGAAGCCTGGGACGAGCAGTACTTC. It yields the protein CASSEAWDEQYF.

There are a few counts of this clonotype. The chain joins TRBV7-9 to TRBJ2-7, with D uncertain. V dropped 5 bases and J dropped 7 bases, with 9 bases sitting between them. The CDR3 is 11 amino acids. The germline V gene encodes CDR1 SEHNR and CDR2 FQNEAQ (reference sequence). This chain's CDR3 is CASSKEAEQYF. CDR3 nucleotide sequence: TGTGCCAGCAGCAAAGAGGCGGAGCAGTACTTC.

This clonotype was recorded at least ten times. CDR3 amino acids: CASSPTLTSGSNEQFF. CDR3 bases: TGCGCCAGCAGCCCCACGCTTACTAGCGGGAGCAATGAGCAGTTCTTC. The rearrangement joins TRBV5-1 to TRBJ2-1; the match to TRBD2 covers 11 bases. The CDR3 sequence is 16 residues long. Germline V lookup: CDR1 SGHRS, CDR2 YFSETQ. J gave up 6 bases and V 4 bases, and 9 bases lay outside the gene matches.

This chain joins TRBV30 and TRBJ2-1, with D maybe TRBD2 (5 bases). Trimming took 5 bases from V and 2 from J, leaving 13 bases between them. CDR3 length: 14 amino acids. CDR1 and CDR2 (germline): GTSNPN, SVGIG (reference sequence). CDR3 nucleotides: TGTGCCTGGGCGAGCGGCCAAGCCTACAATGAGCAGTTCTTC. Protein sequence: CAWASGQAYNEQFF.

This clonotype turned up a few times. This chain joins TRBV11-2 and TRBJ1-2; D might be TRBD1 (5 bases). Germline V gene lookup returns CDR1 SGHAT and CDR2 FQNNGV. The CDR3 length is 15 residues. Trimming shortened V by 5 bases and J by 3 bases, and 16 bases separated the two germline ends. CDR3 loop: CASSPGPERDYGYTF. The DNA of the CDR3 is TGTGCCAGCAGCCCGGGGCCCGAAAGGGACTATGGCTACACCTTC.

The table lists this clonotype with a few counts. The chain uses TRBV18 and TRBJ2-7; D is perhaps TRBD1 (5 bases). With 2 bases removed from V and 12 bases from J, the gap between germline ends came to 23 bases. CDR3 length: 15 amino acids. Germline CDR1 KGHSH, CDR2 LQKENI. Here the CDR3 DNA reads TGTGCCAGCTCACCAAGGGGTGAAACCCCCTTTACCGGGTACTTC. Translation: CASSPRGETPFTGYF.

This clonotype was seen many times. CDR3 DNA: TGTGCCAGCAGTTTATGCGAATGGGGCCAGGGTTGGTTAGGGGTGGACTACGAGCAGTACGTC. Translated: CASSLCEWGQGWLGVDYEQYV. The rearrangement links TRBV27 to TRBJ2-7, with D possibly TRBD1 on 5 matching bases. This CDR3 contains 21 residues. With 1 base removed from V and 3 bases from J, the gap between germline ends came to 31 bases. Germline V gives CDR1 MNHEY, CDR2 SMNVEV (reference sequence).